The entry that follows covers one T cell receptor (beta chain) sequence. The antigen is not known. Here immunoSEQ multiplex PCR was the method, and the copy in TCRdb shows in-frame clones only, minus some. Of over 2 million clones in the sample, 85% to 95% are singletons; the top ten hold 0.13%. CDR1 is LNHNV and CDR2 is YYDKDF in the germline V gene (reference sequence). The CDR3 consists of 15 residues. V shed 0 bases, J shed 4 bases, and the junction held 5 bases outside the gene matches. The data were taken from a study of shared clonotypes between healthy human individuals. Study-wide results and caveats: In this cohort, only blood was sampled, and tissue repertoires likely differ. Non-shared clonotypes were found to have lower generation probabilities than the clonotypes that were shared by all four of the sorted-subset donors.

The specimen sequenced was naive CD4+ T cells sorted from blood. Subset given: CD45RA+ positively selected. The rearrangement joins TRBV15 to TRBJ1-1, with 7 bases aligning to TRBD1. The origin of this receptor is a man aged 18 to 30 in good health. DNA of the CDR3: TGTGCCACCAGCAGAGATAGGACAGGCAGCACTGAAGCTTTCTTT. Its translation: CATSRDRTGSTEAFF.